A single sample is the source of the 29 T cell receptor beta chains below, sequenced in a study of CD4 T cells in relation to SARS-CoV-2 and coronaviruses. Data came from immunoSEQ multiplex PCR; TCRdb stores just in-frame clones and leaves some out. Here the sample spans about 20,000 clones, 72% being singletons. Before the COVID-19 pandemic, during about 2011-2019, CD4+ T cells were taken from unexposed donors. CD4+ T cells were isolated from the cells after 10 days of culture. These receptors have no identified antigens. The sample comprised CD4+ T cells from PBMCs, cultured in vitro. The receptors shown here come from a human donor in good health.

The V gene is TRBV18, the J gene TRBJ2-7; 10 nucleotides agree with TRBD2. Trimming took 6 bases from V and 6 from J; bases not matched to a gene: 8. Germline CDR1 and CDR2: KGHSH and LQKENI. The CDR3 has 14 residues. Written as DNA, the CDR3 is TGTGCCAGCTCCCAAGCTAGCGGGAGTACCGAGCAGTACTTC. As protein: CASSQASGSTEQYF.

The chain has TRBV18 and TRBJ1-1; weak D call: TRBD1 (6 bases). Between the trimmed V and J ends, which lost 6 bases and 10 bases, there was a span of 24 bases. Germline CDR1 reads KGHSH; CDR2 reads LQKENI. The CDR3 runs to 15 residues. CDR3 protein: CASSPEAAQGPGAFF. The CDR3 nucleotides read TGTGCCAGCTCGCCAGAGGCAGCACAGGGACCCGGAGCTTTCTTT. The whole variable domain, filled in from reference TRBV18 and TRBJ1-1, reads NAGVMQNPRHLVRRRGQEARLRCSPMKGHSHVYWYRQLPEEGLKFMVYLQKENIIDESGMPKERFSAEFPKEGPSILRIQQVVRGDSAAYFCASSPEAAQGPGAFFGQGTRLTVV.

The CDR3, as DNA: TGCGCCAGCAGCCAGGTAGCGGGTGGCTCCTACGAGCAGTACTTC. Its translation is CASSQVAGGSYEQYF. V is TRBV4-3 and J is TRBJ2-7; TRBD2 agrees at 7 bases. Germline loops: CDR1 LGHNA, CDR2 YSLEER. The CDR3 has 15 amino acids. With V trimmed by 3 bases and J by 0 bases, 5 bases remained unmatched.

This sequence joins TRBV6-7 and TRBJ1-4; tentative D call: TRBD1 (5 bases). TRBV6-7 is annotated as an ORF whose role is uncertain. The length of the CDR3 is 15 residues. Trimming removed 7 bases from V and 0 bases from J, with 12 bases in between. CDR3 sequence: CASTRGVATNEKLFF. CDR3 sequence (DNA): TGTGCCAGCACTCGGGGGGTAGCAACTAATGAAAAACTGTTTTTT.

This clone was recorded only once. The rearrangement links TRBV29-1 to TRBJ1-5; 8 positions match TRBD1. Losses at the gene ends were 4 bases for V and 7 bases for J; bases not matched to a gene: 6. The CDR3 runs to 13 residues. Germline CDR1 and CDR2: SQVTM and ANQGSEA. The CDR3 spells CSVGDRFGQPQHF. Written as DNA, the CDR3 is TGCAGCGTTGGGGACAGGTTTGGCCAGCCCCAGCATTTT.

CDR3 amino acids: CASSVGLSNQPQHF. The DNA for the CDR3 is TGTGCCAGCAGCGTAGGACTCAGCAATCAGCCCCAGCATTTT. The genes are TRBV9 and TRBJ1-5, with no clear D. In germline, CDR1 is SGDLS, CDR2 YYNGEE. The CDR3 is 14 residues long. V lost 0 bases and J 1 base, leaving 5 bases between the germline ends.

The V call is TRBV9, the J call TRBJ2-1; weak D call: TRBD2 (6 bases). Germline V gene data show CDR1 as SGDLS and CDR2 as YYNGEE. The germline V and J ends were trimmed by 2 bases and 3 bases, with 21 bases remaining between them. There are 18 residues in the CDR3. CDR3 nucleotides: TGTGCCAGCAGCGTCGGACTGGGGACTTCGCGGATCTACAATGAGCAGTTCTTC. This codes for CASSVGLGTSRIYNEQFF. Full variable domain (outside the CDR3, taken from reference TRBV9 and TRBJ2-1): DSGVTQTPKHLITATGQRVTLRCSPRSGDLSVYWYQQSLDQGLQFLIQYYNGEERAKGNILERFSAQQFPDLHSELNLSSLELGDSALYFCASSVGLGTSRIYNEQFFGPGTRLTVL.

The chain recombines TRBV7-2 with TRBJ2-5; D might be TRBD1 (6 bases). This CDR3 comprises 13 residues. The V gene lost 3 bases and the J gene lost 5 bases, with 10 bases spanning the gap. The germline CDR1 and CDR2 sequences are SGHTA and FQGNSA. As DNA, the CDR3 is TGTGCCAGCAGCTTGCAGGGGTCGGAGACCCAGTACTTC. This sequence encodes CASSLQGSETQYF.

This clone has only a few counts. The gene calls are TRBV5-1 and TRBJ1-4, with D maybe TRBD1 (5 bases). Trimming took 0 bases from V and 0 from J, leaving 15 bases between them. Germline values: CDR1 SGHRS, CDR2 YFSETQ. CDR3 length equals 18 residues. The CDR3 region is CASSLVRGVDATNEKLFF. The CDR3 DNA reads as TGCGCCAGCAGCTTGGTAAGGGGCGTGGACGCAACTAATGAAAAACTGTTTTTT.

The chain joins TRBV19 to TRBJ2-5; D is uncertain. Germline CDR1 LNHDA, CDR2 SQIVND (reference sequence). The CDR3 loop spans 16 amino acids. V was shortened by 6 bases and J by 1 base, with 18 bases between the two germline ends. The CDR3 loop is CASSLNGRNLQETQYF. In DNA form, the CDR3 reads TGTGCCAGTAGCCTCAACGGACGGAACCTCCAAGAGACCCAGTACTTC.

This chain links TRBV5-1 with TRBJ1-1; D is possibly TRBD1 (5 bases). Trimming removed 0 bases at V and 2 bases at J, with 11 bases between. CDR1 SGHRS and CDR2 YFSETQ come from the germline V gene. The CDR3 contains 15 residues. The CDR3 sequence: CASSLDRGFNTEAFF. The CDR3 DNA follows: TGCGCCAGCAGCTTGGATCGGGGGTTCAACACTGAAGCTTTCTTT.

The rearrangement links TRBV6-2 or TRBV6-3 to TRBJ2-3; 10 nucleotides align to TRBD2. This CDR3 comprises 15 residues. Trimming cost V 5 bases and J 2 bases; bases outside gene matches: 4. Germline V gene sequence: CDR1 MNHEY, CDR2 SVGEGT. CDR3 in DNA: TGTGCCAGCAGTGTAGGACTAGCGGTCACAGATACGCAGTATTTT. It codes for CASSVGLAVTDTQYF.

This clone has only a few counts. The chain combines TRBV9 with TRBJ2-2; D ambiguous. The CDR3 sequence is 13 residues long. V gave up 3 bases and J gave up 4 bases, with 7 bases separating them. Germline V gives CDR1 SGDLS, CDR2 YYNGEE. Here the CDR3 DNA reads TGTGCCAGCAGCGGACGTAGCACCGGGGAGCTGTTTTTT. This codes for CASSGRSTGELFF. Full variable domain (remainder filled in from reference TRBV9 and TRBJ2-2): DSGVTQTPKHLITATGQRVTLRCSPRSGDLSVYWYQQSLDQGLQFLIQYYNGEERAKGNILERFSAQQFPDLHSELNLSSLELGDSALYFCASSGRSTGELFFGEGSRLTVL.

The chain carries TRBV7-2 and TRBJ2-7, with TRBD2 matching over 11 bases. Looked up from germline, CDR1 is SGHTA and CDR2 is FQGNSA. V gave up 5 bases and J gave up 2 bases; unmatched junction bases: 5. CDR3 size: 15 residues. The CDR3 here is CASSLTSGNTYEQYF. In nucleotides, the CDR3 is TGTGCCAGCAGCCTGACTAGCGGGAACACCTACGAGCAGTACTTC.

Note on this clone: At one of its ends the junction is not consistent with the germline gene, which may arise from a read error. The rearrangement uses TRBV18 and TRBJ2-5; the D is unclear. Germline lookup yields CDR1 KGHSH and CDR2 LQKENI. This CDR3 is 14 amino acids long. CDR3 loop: CASSPLAVQGTQYF. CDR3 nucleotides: TGTGCCAGCTCACCCTTGGCAGTGCAAGGGACCCAGTACTTC.

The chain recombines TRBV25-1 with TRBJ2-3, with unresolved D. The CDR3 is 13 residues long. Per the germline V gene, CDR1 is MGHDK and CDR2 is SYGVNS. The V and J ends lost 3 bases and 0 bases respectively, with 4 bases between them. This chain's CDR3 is CASSETSTDTQYF. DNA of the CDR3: TGTGCCAGCAGTGAGACGAGCACAGATACGCAGTATTTT.

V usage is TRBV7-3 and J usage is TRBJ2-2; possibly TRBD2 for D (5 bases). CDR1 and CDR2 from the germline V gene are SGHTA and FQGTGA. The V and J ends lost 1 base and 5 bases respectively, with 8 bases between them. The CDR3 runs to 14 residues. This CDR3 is CASSLIEGTGELFF. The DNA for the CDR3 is TGTGCCAGCAGCTTAATTGAGGGAACCGGGGAGCTGTTTTTT.

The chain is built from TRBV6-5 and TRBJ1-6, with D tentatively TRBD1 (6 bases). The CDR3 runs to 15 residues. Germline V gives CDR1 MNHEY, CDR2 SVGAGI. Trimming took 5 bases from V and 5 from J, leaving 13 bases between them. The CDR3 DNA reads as TGTGCCAGCAGTCCCTTTACAGGGAATAATTCACCCCTCCACTTT. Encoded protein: CASSPFTGNNSPLHF.

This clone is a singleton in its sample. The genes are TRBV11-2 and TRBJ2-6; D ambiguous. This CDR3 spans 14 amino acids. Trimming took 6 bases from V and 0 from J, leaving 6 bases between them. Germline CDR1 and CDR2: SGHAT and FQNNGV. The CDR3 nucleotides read TGTGCCAGCAGTTGGAGCTCTGGGGCCAACGTCCTGACTTTC. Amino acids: CASSWSSGANVLTF.

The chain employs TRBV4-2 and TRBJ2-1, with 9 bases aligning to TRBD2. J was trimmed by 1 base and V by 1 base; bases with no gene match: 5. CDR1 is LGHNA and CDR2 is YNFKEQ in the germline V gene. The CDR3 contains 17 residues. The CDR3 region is CASSQAQRGVSYNEQFF. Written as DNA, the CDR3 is TGTGCCAGCAGCCAAGCTCAGCGGGGGGTTTCCTACAATGAGCAGTTCTTC.

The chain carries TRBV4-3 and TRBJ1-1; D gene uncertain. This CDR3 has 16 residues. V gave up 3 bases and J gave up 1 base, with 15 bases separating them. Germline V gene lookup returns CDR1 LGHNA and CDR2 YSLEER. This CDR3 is CASSHQLLQPNTEAFF. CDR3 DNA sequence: TGCGCCAGCAGCCACCAGCTCCTTCAACCGAACACTGAAGCTTTCTTT.

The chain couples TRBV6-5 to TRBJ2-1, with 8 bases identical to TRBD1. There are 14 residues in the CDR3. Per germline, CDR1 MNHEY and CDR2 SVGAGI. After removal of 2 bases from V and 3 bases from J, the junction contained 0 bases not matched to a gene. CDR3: CASSYDRGYNEQFF. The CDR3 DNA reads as TGTGCCAGCAGTTACGACAGGGGCTACAATGAGCAGTTCTTC.

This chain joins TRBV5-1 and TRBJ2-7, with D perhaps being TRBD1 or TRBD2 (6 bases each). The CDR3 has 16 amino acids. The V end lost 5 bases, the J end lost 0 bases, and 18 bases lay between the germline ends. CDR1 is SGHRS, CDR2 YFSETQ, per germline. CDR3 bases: TGCGCCAGCAGTCTCAAACAGGGAGGATACTCCTACGAGCAGTACTTC. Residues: CASSLKQGGYSYEQYF.

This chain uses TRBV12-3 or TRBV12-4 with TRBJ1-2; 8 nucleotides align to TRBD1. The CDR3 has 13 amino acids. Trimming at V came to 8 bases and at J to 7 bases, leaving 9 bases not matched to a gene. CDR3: CASSTPGGPGYTF. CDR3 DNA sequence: TGTGCCAGCTCAACCCCAGGGGGCCCTGGCTACACCTTC.

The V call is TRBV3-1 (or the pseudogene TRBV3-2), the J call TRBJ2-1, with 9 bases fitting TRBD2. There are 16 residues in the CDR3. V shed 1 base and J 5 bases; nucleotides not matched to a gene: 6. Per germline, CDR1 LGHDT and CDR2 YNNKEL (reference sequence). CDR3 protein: CASSQAVAGADNEQFF. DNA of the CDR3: TGTGCCAGCAGCCAAGCGGTAGCGGGAGCCGACAATGAGCAGTTCTTC.

CDR3 bases: TGTGCCAGCACCTACGACCGCTTCCCCTACGAGCAGTACTTC. Translated: CASTYDRFPYEQYF. V and J are TRBV6-5 and TRBJ2-7; D is undetermined. Germline V lookup: CDR1 MNHEY, CDR2 SVGAGI. This CDR3 spans 14 amino acids. Trimming took 7 bases from V and 2 from J, leaving 15 bases between them.

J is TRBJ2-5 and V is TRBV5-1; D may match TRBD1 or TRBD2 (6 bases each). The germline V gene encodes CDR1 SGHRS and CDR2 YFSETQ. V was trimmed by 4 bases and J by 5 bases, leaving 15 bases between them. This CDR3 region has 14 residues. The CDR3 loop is CASSNGGLRETQYF. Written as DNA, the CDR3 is TGCGCCAGCAGCAATGGGGGGCTTCGGGAGACCCAGTACTTC.

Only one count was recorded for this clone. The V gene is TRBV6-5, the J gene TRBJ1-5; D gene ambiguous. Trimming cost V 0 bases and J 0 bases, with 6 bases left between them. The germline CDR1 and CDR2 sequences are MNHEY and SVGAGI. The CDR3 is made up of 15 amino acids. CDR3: CASSYSWDSNQPQHF. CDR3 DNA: TGTGCCAGCAGTTACTCCTGGGATAGCAATCAGCCCCAGCATTTT.

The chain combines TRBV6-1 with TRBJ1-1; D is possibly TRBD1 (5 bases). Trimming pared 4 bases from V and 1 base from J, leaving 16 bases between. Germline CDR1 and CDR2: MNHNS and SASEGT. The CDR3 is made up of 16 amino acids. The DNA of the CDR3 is TGTGCCAGCAGTGTGAGACCCAGGGTCTCGAACACTGAAGCTTTCTTT. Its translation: CASSVRPRVSNTEAFF.